The rows below give T cell receptor beta chains drawn from one sample of a study of graft-versus-host responses after intestinal transplantation. These TCRs are of unknown antigen specificity. Assay used: immunoSEQ multiplex PCR; TCRdb lists only in-frame clones, some missing. The data show under 100,000 clones, with around 80% seen just once and 0.8% to 0.9% held by the top ten. Specimen: unstimulated CD4+ T cells sorted from spleen or lymph node cells, collected before intestinal transplant. The receptors shown here come from a human donor who received an intestinal transplant. Both conserved end residues are part of each CDR3. A D gene is named only where the DNA matches it firmly. Where a row states a size, it is once, few, many or the class of an expanded clone; other rows omit it.

clone_size j_call d_call v_call cdr3_aa cdr3_nt
NA TRBJ1-1 TRBD1 TRBV7-9 CASSLARTGDTEAFF TGTGCCAGCAGCTTAGCGCGGACAGGTGACACTGAAGCTTTCTTT
once TRBJ2-2 NA TRBV25-1 CASSDLQTNTGELFF TGTGCCAGCAGTGATTTACAAACGAACACCGGGGAGCTGTTTTTT
NA TRBJ2-7 TRBD1 TRBV2 CASSRTGFPHEQYF TGTGCCAGCAGTAGGACAGGTTTTCCCCACGAGCAGTACTTC
NA TRBJ1-5 TRBD1 TRBV7-8 CASSFQPGQGGQPQHF TGTGCCAGCAGCTTCCAACCTGGACAGGGCGGTCAGCCCCAGCATTTT
NA TRBJ2-7 TRBD2 TRBV2 CASGLDRYEQYF TGTGCCAGTGGACTAGATCGCTACGAGCAGTACTTC
once TRBJ2-7 TRBD1 TRBV5-1 CASSPRTGSYEQYF TGCGCCAGCAGCCCAAGGACAGGTTCCTACGAGCAGTACTTC
once TRBJ1-5 TRBD1 TRBV28 CASRRTGGNGNQPQHF TGTGCCAGCAGACGGACAGGGGGCAACGGCAATCAGCCCCAGCATTTT
NA TRBJ2-5 NA TRBV19 CASRGLAAQETQYF TGTGCCAGTAGAGGTTTAGCGGCCCAAGAGACCCAGTACTTC
NA TRBJ2-1 NA TRBV2 CASSTESSYNEQFF TGTGCCAGCAGTACAGAGAGCTCCTACAATGAGCAGTTCTTC
NA TRBJ1-5 TRBD1 TRBV18 CASSPSQTGANQPQHF TGTGCCAGCTCACCGTCGCAGACAGGGGCCAATCAGCCCCAGCATTTT
NA TRBJ1-2 NA TRBV27 CASSSSSLFYGYTF TGTGCCAGCAGTTCCTCGAGTCTCTTCTATGGCTACACCTTC